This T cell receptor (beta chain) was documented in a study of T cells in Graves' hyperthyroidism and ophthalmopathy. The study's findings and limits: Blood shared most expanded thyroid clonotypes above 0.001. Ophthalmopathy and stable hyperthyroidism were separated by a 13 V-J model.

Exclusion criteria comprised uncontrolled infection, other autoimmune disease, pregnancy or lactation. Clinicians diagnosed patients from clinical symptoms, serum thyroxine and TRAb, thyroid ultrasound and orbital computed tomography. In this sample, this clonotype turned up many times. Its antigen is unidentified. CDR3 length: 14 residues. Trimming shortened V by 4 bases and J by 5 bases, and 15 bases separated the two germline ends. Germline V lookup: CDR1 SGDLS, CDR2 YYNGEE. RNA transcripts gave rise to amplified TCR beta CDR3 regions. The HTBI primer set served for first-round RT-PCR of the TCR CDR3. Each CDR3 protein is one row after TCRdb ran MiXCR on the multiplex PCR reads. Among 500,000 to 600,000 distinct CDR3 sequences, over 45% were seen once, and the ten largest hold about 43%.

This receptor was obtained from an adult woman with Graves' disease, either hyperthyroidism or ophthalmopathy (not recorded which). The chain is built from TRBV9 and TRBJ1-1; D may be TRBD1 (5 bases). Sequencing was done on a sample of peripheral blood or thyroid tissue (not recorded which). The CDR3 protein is CASSIRALGTEAFF. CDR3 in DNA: TGTGCCAGCAGCATCAGGGCTCTCGGAACTGAAGCTTTCTTT. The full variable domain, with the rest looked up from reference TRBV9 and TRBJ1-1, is DSGVTQTPKHLITATGQRVTLRCSPRSGDLSVYWYQQSLDQGLQFLIQYYNGEERAKGNILERFSAQQFPDLHSELNLSSLELGDSALYFCASSIRALGTEAFFGQGTRLTVV.